This TCR beta chain was recorded in a study of shared clonotypes between healthy human individuals. V dropped 3 bases and J dropped 3 bases, with 0 bases sitting between them. Per the germline V gene, CDR1 is MNHEY and CDR2 is SMNVEV (reference sequence). The CDR3 extends over 11 amino acids. The protocol was immunoSEQ multiplex PCR, while the TCRdb copy is restricted to in-frame clones and leaves out a portion. The sample contains about 450,000 clones, roughly 77% of which appear only once. Notes on this clone: The same CDR3 also results from other DNA sequences found in this sample.

This chain joins TRBV27 and TRBJ1-3; D ambiguous. Sequencing was performed on PBMCs. This clonotype was obtained from a woman aged 40 to 50 in good health. Some clones in this sample may be carry-over from other donors' samples. CDR3 region: CASSFGNTIYF. CDR3 sequence (DNA): TGTGCCAGCAGTTTTGGAAACACCATATATTTT.